Sequencing of this T cell receptor beta chain was carried out in a study of T cells after yellow fever vaccination (dated by TCRdb to 2018 to 2020). The study in broad terms: The SMART-Seq v4 Ultra Low Input RNA kit was used to prepare libraries from fractions with low cell numbers. Two healthy male donors made up the cohort, one aged 18 to 30 years and the other aged 30 to 40 years. To follow T-cell clones before and after primary and booster YFV17D yellow fever vaccination, bulk TCR alpha and beta repertoires were sequenced over time. Blood was drawn at multiple timepoints before and after primary and secondary immunization, with bulk PBMC replicates and cell subsets isolated. What the work shows at the level of the full study, not this receptor alone: Because only a couple of donors were included in the study, the extent to which the findings can be generalized is limited. Because abundant contaminating clonotypes from the bulk population could be contained in FACS-sorted repertoires, computational filtering was required. After the booster, most clones that had expanded after primary vaccination were detected again (about 95% of CD4 and 70% to 90% of CD8), suggesting broad maintenance of memory. A small fraction of clonotypes showed up in both the CD4 and CD8 compartments, probably as a result of convergent recombination. Compared with the primary T-cell response, the secondary T-cell response was weaker but faster, peaking on day 5 rather than day 15.

Concerning this clonotype itself: The clone's antigen remains unknown. No much larger clone is present one base from it, and per-base qualities are unavailable.

The treatment or condition label for this specimen denotes: live attenuated yellow fever vaccine strain. PBMCs were isolated from peripheral blood using a standard Ficoll-Paque protocol. Dynabeads CD4 and CD8 positive selection kits were used to isolate the CD4 and CD8 T-cell fractions. RNA was extracted with TriZol from bulk PBMCs, CD4 and CD8 fractions, and dextramer-positive and dextramer-negative fractions. The instrument given in TCRdb is Illumina NovaSeq 6000. TCR cDNA was synthesized by 5'RACE template switching, which introduced a universal primer site and unique molecular identifiers. Priming for cDNA synthesis came from both the TCR alpha and TCR beta constant segments. Library amplification used two PCR steps, and the second PCR step added sample barcodes and sequencing adapters. Sequencing of libraries was performed on Illumina HiSeq 2500 (2x100 bp) or NovaSeq (2x150 bp). The paper's processing steps were these. MIGEC was used to demultiplex reads and collapse the reads into UMI consensus sequences, and MiXCR was used for V(D)J alignment. Vaccine-responding clonotypes were identified with edgeR using replicate PBMC samples, with FDR below 0.01 and a log2 fold change above 5 up to day 15 being required. Each bulk clonotype received a CD4 or CD8 identity based on whether the sequenced CD4 or CD8 repertoire contained that clonotype at higher abundance. TCRdb trimmed the raw reads at Q25, called clones with MiXCR and kept productive beta chains. Rows are unified per CDR3 protein, each entry keeping the most common DNA and genes. The V and J calls and clone size are TCRdb's, not the authors'. The sample has about 160,000 distinct CDR3 sequences on record, 7% to 10% of them singletons. Together, the top ten hold 35% to 40% of the sample.

This TCR was recovered from a man younger than 35 who received the YFV17D yellow fever vaccine. Material: CD8+ T cells sorted from PBMCs, obtained 45 days after the yellow fever booster vaccination.

The sequence in DNA is TGCAGTGCCATCCAACTAGCGGGGGAAACAGATACGCAGTATTTT. Its amino acids are CSAIQLAGETDTQYF. The rearranged segments are TRBV20-1 and TRBJ2-3, with 11 bases aligning to TRBD2. Trimming takes 6 bases off V and 3 bases off J; junction bases not matched to a gene: 8. Taken from cysteine to phenylalanine, the CDR3 has 15 residues. The entry retains the CDR3 DNA only, 45 bases that are in frame from base 1. In the germline V gene (reference sequence), CDR1 corresponds to DFQATT and CDR2 to SNEGSKA.